This TCR beta chain was profiled in a study of T cells in Graves' hyperthyroidism and ophthalmopathy. Study at large: The initial diagnosis was the point when peripheral blood was collected, ahead of any treatment.

Germline lookup yields CDR1 MNHNS and CDR2 SASEGT. V was pared by 6 bases and J by 2 bases, with 13 bases between. The CDR3 loop spans 14 amino acids. Regions amplified from RNA transcripts were the TCR beta CDR3 regions. First-round RT-PCR with HTBI primers amplified the TCR CDR3 region. TCRdb called the multiplex PCR reads again in MiXCR, with one record for every CDR3 protein. This table holds under 750,000 distinct CDR3 sequences, roughly 20% found once. This clonotype was detected a few times. Uncontrolled infection, other autoimmune disease, pregnancy and lactation each barred patients from inclusion. PBMCs came from around 10 ml fresh peripheral blood.

This chain uses TRBV6-1 with TRBJ1-2; tentative D call: TRBD1 (5 bases). This TCR came from a woman aged 50 to 65 with Graves' hyperthyroidism that later progressed to Graves' ophthalmopathy. The sample comprised blood. CDR3 loop: CASRRPGLNYGYTF. The CDR3, as DNA: TGTGCCAGCAGAAGGCCGGGACTCAACTATGGCTACACCTTC.